The text below deals with one T cell receptor (beta chain). This clonotype was recorded at least ten times. Its antigen is still unknown. Base qualities were left out, and no much larger clone turns up one base away. Amplification of TCR beta CDR3 regions was carried out from RNA transcripts. A first-round RT-PCR of the TCR CDR3 used the HTBI primer set with the Qiagen OneStep RT-PCR kit. The libraries were constructed in a second round of multiplex PCR and then size-selected and purified. Libraries were sequenced paired-end with 100 bp reads on an Illumina HiSeq2000. Per the source publication's procedure: SOAPnuke was used to process the raw data, throwing out any read that contained adapters or uncalled bases, had a mean Phred below 15, or lacked an exact constant-primer or identifier match. COPE v1.2.5 was used to merge high-quality paired reads, and clonotypes were defined as unique nucleotide sequences. MiTCR v1.1 was used to align the clonotypes against IMGT TRBV, TRBD and TRBJ reference segments. The analysis was restricted to V-J combinations with a frequency above 0.0001, which together covered approximately 99% of the repertoires. The TCS score was defined as the ratio of F50 (clonal expansion) to E x V (chaos), calculated using BLOSUM62-based TCRdist between CDR3 peptides within each V-J. Welch's t-statistics and random forest reduced 500 to 550 V-J features to 13, which were used in a naive Bayes classifier (R e1071). The public reads were quality trimmed at Q25 with fastp and then assembled into clones with MiXCR by TCRdb, keeping productive beta chains. Rows with a matching CDR3 protein are joined into one entry that keeps the most common DNA and genes. The V and J calls were determined by TCRdb, not by the authors. The sample table records roughly 750,000 distinct CDR3 sequences; 16% of these occur just once. The leading ten clones occupy around 7.7% of the sample.

This record comes from a study of T cells in Graves' hyperthyroidism and ophthalmopathy (dated by TCRdb to between 2019 and 2020). General notes on the study: Peripheral blood was collected at initial diagnosis, before any treatment. An independent validation cohort of about 20 hyperthyroidism patients and 17 patients who later progressed to ophthalmopathy tested prospective prediction of ophthalmopathy. To identify TCR V-J signatures that set the groups apart, the researchers used a discovery cohort of more than 95 patients, made up of 40 to 45 with Graves' ophthalmopathy and about 55 with stable Graves' hyperthyroidism. Thyroid tissue and blood T-cell repertoires from roughly six Graves' hyperthyroidism patients were also compared in the study. Once sampling was done, hyperthyroidism patients were given methimazole at a starting dose of 30 mg daily, whereas ophthalmopathy patients were given high-dose intravenous methylprednisolone. The paper describes TCR Vbeta CDR3 sequencing of around 130 peripheral blood samples, made up of some 42 ophthalmopathy patients, roughly 72 hyperthyroidism patients and 17 progressor patients. For training and testing, the 100 or so patients in the discovery cohort were randomly divided in a 7:3 ratio.

In the germline V gene, CDR1 corresponds to MDHEN and CDR2 to SYDVKM. From its cysteine to its phenylalanine, the CDR3 spans 18 amino acids. The CDR3 DNA has 54 bases and is translated from base 1. At the junction V is shortened by 5 bases and J by 4 bases; bases outside the gene matches: 14. General findings and caveats noted by the study authors: No statistical method was used to fix the sample size in advance, and group allocation was not hidden from the investigators. Blood samples also contained most of the expanded thyroid clonotypes (frequency above 0.001), which suggests that blood repertoires may reflect thyroid immune responses. In cross-validation, a model built on a 13 V-J signature told ophthalmopathy apart from stable hyperthyroidism with approximately 91% sensitivity and about 81% specificity, and in testing the same model reached 80%/75%. During validation, the model predicted progression to ophthalmopathy a median of roughly six months ahead of onset, with almost 71% sensitivity and 72.22% specificity.

A patient counted as having stable Graves' hyperthyroidism if no progression to ophthalmopathy occurred over 18 months of follow-up. Hyperthyroidism patients were newly diagnosed, with disease duration under 2 months, and aged 18 to 65 years. Exclusion was applied to patients with uncontrolled infections, other autoimmune diseases, pregnancy or lactation. Clinical symptoms, serum thyroxine and TRAb, thyroid ultrasound, and orbital computed tomography formed the basis for the diagnoses. PBMCs were separated from roughly 9.6 ml of fresh peripheral blood using Ficoll-Paque density gradient centrifugation. Total RNA was extracted with Trizol reagent, and quality was checked on an Agilent 2100 Bioanalyzer.

This TCR came from a young man with Graves' hyperthyroidism. The chain is assembled from TRBV28 and TRBJ2-4, and 10 junctional nucleotides match TRBD2. The sequencing input was blood. The CDR3 amino acid sequence is: CASSLLPGTSALKNIQYF. Read as DNA, the sequence is TGTGCCAGCAGTCTGTTACCCGGGACTAGCGCGCTAAAAAACATTCAGTACTTC.